A selection of T cell receptor beta chains follows, all from one sample in a study of tissue T cells after allogeneic stem cell transplantation. Some clones are missing from TCRdb's copy, which holds only in-frame ones; the method was immunoSEQ multiplex PCR. This table has a few thousand clones, about three quarters appearing once. This specimen was esophageal tissue, taken at autopsy. The receptors were gathered from a male patient older than 55 with steroid-refractory graft-versus-host disease after an allogeneic stem cell transplant. Some T cells here may be from the graft donor. The CDR3 runs from the conserved cysteine through the conserved F or W. The D gene is left open where the match is weak. Some rows have no size entry. The others give once, few or many, or a class for an expanded clone.

V	J	size	D	DNA	CDR3
TRBV4-1	TRBJ2-2	.	TRBD2	TGCGCCAGCAGCCAAGCTGGGCGGGGGATCCCCGGGGAGCTGTTTTTT	CASSQAGRGIPGELFF
TRBV5-4	TRBJ1-6	.	.	TGTGCCAGCAGCTTGGTCGGGGCTTGGGATTCACCCCTCCACTTT	CASSLVGAWDSPLHF
TRBV4-2	TRBJ2-2	.	.	TGTGCCAGCAGCCTCTACAGGGGGGGCGGGGAGCTGTTTTTT	CASSLYRGGGELFF
TRBV4-3	TRBJ1-1	.	.	TGCGCCAGCAGCCAAGATTGGGGGAACACTGAAGCTTTCTTT	CASSQDWGNTEAFF
TRBV3-1/TRBV3-2	TRBJ2-1	.	.	TGTGCCAGCAGCCAAGGGAATGCGCCGGCAGGCGGCTTCAGTGAGCAGTTCTTC	CASSQGNAPAGGFSEQFF
TRBV2	TRBJ1-4	.	.	TGTGCCAGCCGAAGGGGCATTAATGAAAAACTGTTTTTT	CASRRGINEKLFF
TRBV6-6	TRBJ1-6	.	.	TGTGCCAGCAGGGTCTATAATTCACCCCTCCACTTT	CASRVYNSPLHF
TRBV12-1	TRBJ2-5	.	.	TGTGCCAGCAGCTTAGGGGGGCGGATAGAGACCCAGTACTTC	CASSLGGRIETQYF
TRBV10-3	TRBJ2-7	.	.	TGTGCCACCCGGTCAAGTCGGTCCCACTACGAGCAGTACTTC	CATRSSRSHYEQYF
TRBV5-8	TRBJ1-5	.	.	TGTGCCAGCAGCTTGAGACGGAGCAATCAGCCCCAGCATTTT	CASSLRRSNQPQHF
TRBV15	TRBJ1-1	few	.	TGTGCCACCAGCAGAGACACTGAAGCTTTCTTT	CATSRDTEAFF
TRBV5-1	TRBJ2-5	.	.	TGCGCCAGCAGCCCCGAATACCAAGAGACCCAGTACTTC	CASSPEYQETQYF
TRBV19	TRBJ1-2	.	.	TGTGCCAGTAGTCTTTCGCCACAGGGAAACTATGGCTACACCTTC	CASSLSPQGNYGYTF
TRBV6-4	TRBJ1-1	.	TRBD1	TGTGCCAGCAAGGGGGCGAGTACTGAAGCTTTCTTT	CASKGASTEAFF
TRBV3-1/TRBV3-2	TRBJ1-2	.	.	TGTGCCAGCAGCCATCGCCTAGGGTACAGGGAGTTTGGCTACACCTTC	CASSHRLGYREFGYTF